This TCR beta chain originates from a study of blood T cell repertoires in COVID-19. Study as a whole: COVID-19 samples, acute and convalescent, were from the United States, Italy and Spain. In each case, the material was cDNA or gDNA derived from T cells, B-cell-depleted T cells, or PBMCs.

From germline, CDR1 is MGHDK and CDR2 SYGVNS. V lost 6 bases to trimming and J lost 7 bases; unmatched junction nucleotides: 6. The CDR3 is 13 residues long. Authors' processing steps: Scientists estimated how many nucleated cells there were by amplifying reference gene primers. Assay used: immunoSEQ multiplex PCR; TCRdb lists only in-frame clones, some missing. That table furnishes V, J and clone size, whereas the DNA furnished D and trimming. The sample carries under 45,000 clones, about 89% recorded once. The receptor was isolated from a human donor in a cohort sampled during active COVID-19. The sequenced sample was peripheral blood. The gene calls are TRBV25-1 and TRBJ2-7, with 10 bases matching TRBD1. In DNA form, the CDR3 reads TGTGCCAGCAGGAGACAGGGGGCGATGGAGCAGTACTTC. Protein: CASRRQGAMEQYF.